The entry that follows covers one T cell receptor (beta chain) sequence. Its antigen is currently unknown. These data originate in a study of beta chain features in type 1 diabetes. General study results and limits: Shortening of TCRB CDR3s, moderate but significant, appeared in all four CD4+ subsets of Type 1 diabetes patients.

Naive, central memory, regulatory and stem cell-like memory cells within the CD4+ compartment were sorted using CD45RO/CCR7/CD25/CD127/CD95/CD27. Once sorted, every population was more than 95% pure. V lost 6 bases to trimming and J lost 1 base; unmatched junction nucleotides: 8. The length of the CDR3 is 16 residues. Germline CDR1 ENHRY, CDR2 SYGVKD. cDNA synthesis used the whole RNA isolate, giving expressed TCRB sequences. TCRdb's table, derived via immunoSEQ multiplex PCR, lists solely in-frame clones and lacks some. Of roughly 50,000 clones in the sample, roughly two fifths were seen once. Sequences were obtained from Tregs from blood. The origin of this receptor is a man aged 25-45 years with type 1 diabetes. V gene TRBV10-3 combines with J gene TRBJ1-1, with 10 bases that match TRBD1. CDR3 nucleotide sequence: TGTGCCATCAGGGACAGGGGGTCGTTCGGGAACACTGAAGCTTTCTTT. Amino acids: CAIRDRGSFGNTEAFF.